The rows below give T cell receptor beta chains drawn from one sample of a study of control samples from healthy donors and cancer patients. This table comes from immunoSEQ multiplex PCR, and its TCRdb copy is limited to in-frame clones, with some not included. The data show hundreds of thousands of clones, more than 80% seen once. The specimen was PBMCs. All receptors derive from a middle-aged man with head and neck cancer. Both conserved end residues are part of each CDR3. D genes are given only for firm matches. Part of the rows lack a size; the others show once, few, many or a class for expanded clones.

D	V	J	size	CDR3	DNA
TRBD1	TRBV18	TRBJ2-7	NA	CASSQSGQGGEQYF	TGTGCCAGCTCACAGTCGGGACAGGGGGGCGAGCAGTACTTC
NA	TRBV15	TRBJ2-1	NA	CATSEWENNEQFF	TGTGCCACCAGCGAATGGGAGAACAATGAGCAGTTCTTC
TRBD1	TRBV14	TRBJ1-1	NA	CASSQGTGWSTEAFF	TGTGCCAGCAGCCAGGGGACAGGGTGGTCCACTGAAGCTTTCTTT
NA	TRBV11-2	TRBJ1-4	NA	CASSLREKLFF	TGTGCCAGCAGCCTCCGGGAAAAACTGTTTTTT
NA	TRBV27	TRBJ1-5	NA	CASSKIGLSQPQHF	TGTGCCAGCAGCAAAATAGGGTTGTCTCAGCCCCAGCATTTT
NA	TRBV7-9	TRBJ1-3	NA	CASSGRVSGNTIYF	TGTGCCAGCAGCGGCAGGGTATCTGGAAACACCATATATTTT
NA	TRBV7-8	TRBJ1-4	once	CASSGPGDEKLFF	TGTGCCAGCAGCGGACCAGGGGACGAAAAACTGTTTTTT
NA	TRBV12-3/TRBV12-4	TRBJ2-5	NA	CASGRQGVETQYF	TGTGCCAGCGGTCGGCAGGGAGTGGAGACCCAGTACTTC
NA	TRBV7-9	TRBJ1-5	few	CASSLVSYGLGRTQPQHF	TGTGCCAGCAGCTTAGTCTCATATGGGTTGGGGAGAACTCAGCCCCAGCATTTT
TRBD2	TRBV5-1	TRBJ2-2	NA	CASSQASGRASGELFF	TGCGCCAGCAGCCAAGCCAGCGGGAGGGCCTCCGGGGAGCTGTTTTTT
NA	TRBV5-1	TRBJ2-7	NA	CASSLGGASSYEQYF	TGCGCCAGCAGCTTGGGAGGCGCCAGCTCCTACGAGCAGTACTTC
NA	TRBV2	TRBJ2-3	NA	CASNGGRSTDTQYF	TGTGCCAGCAACGGCGGTCGGAGCACAGATACGCAGTATTTT
TRBD1	TRBV10-1	TRBJ1-2	NA	CATSAGDRAYYGYTF	TGCGCCACCTCTGCCGGGGACAGGGCTTACTATGGCTACACCTTC
NA	TRBV10-2	TRBJ1-2	NA	CASSESQVGREEDFGGYTF	TGCGCCAGCAGTGAGTCACAGGTGGGCAGGGAGGAAGATTTTGGTGGCTACACCTTC
NA	TRBV28	TRBJ1-6	NA	CATLTTTVRNSPLHF	TGTGCCACCCTAACCACGACAGTGAGGAATTCACCCCTCCACTTT
TRBD1	TRBV5-8	TRBJ1-2	NA	CASSLRGTGYGYTF	TGTGCCAGCAGCTTGCGCGGGACAGGGTATGGCTACACCTTC
NA	TRBV6-5	TRBJ1-6	once	CASSYYSRFQRSPLHF	TGTGCCAGCAGTTACTACAGTCGGTTTCAACGTTCACCCCTCCACTTT
TRBD2	TRBV19	TRBJ2-2	NA	CASSMRAGAGGELFF	TGTGCCAGTAGTATGAGAGCGGGGGCAGGCGGGGAGCTGTTTTTT
NA	TRBV28	TRBJ1-1	NA	CASSLLSVRNTEAFF	TGTGCCAGCAGTTTACTTTCCGTTAGGAACACTGAAGCTTTCTTT
NA	TRBV30	TRBJ1-1	NA	CACYRVGMMNTEAFF	TGTGCCTGTTACAGGGTAGGGATGATGAACACTGAAGCTTTCTTT
NA	TRBV27	TRBJ1-2	NA	CASRVQGGYGYTF	TGTGCCAGCAGGGTTCAGGGTGGGTATGGCTACACCTTC
NA	TRBV5-1	TRBJ1-2	NA	CASSLDGYGYTF	TGCGCCAGCAGCTTGGATGGCTACGGCTACACCTTC
TRBD2	TRBV27	TRBJ2-7	NA	CASSSSGILTYEQYF	TGTGCCAGCAGTTCTAGCGGGATCCTCACCTACGAGCAGTACTTC
NA	TRBV20-1	TRBJ2-1	NA	CSANQRDEQFF	TGCAGTGCTAATCAGCGCGATGAGCAGTTCTTC
NA	TRBV3-1/TRBV3-2	TRBJ1-3	NA	CASREPNRDSIYF	TGTGCCAGCAGGGAGCCTAACCGGGACTCCATATATTTT
NA	TRBV21-1	TRBJ1-2	NA	CASTKGGGTDDYGYTF	TGTGCCAGCACCAAAGGGGGGGGAACAGACGACTATGGCTACACCTTC
NA	TRBV5-4	TRBJ1-1	NA	CASRRSGETEAFF	TGTGCCAGCAGACGCTCAGGGGAGACTGAAGCTTTCTTT
NA	TRBV24-1	TRBJ2-3	NA	CATSRSGTSTDTQYF	TGTGCCACCTCTCGGTCCGGGACTAGCACAGATACGCAGTATTTT
NA	TRBV11-3	TRBJ2-3	NA	CASSLGGSTDTQYF	TGTGCCAGCAGCTTGGGCGGAAGCACAGATACGCAGTATTTT
NA	TRBV19	TRBJ2-3	NA	CASSSQTGTDTQYF	TGTGCCAGTAGTAGCCAGACTGGCACAGATACGCAGTATTTT
NA	TRBV9	TRBJ1-2	once	CASSITGGTDGYTF	TGTGCCAGCAGCATTACCGGGGGAACCGATGGCTACACCTTC
TRBD1	TRBV6-5	TRBJ1-5	few	CASSYRTGTNQPQHF	TGTGCCAGCAGTTACCGGACAGGAACCAATCAGCCCCAGCATTTT
TRBD1	TRBV7-2	TRBJ2-6	NA	CASSWTGSGANVLTF	TGTGCCAGCAGCTGGACAGGTTCTGGGGCCAACGTCCTGACTTTC
TRBD1	TRBV7-9	TRBJ2-1	NA	CASSLNRGSYNEQFF	TGTGCCAGCAGCCTCAACAGGGGATCCTACAATGAGCAGTTCTTC
NA	TRBV27	TRBJ1-2	NA	CASSDGQHHGYTF	TGTGCCAGCAGCGACGGACAGCATCATGGCTACACCTTC
TRBD1	TRBV9	TRBJ1-1	NA	CASSKGTALSMNTEAFF	TGTGCCAGCAGCAAAGGGACAGCCCTTTCTATGAACACTGAAGCTTTCTTT
NA	TRBV10-3	TRBJ1-1	NA	CASRWDTNTEAFF	TGTGCCTCTCGTTGGGACACGAACACTGAAGCTTTCTTT
NA	TRBV30	TRBJ1-1	NA	CAWREGLRSTEAFF	TGTGCCTGGAGGGAGGGCTTAAGGAGCACTGAAGCTTTCTTT
NA	TRBV5-1	TRBJ1-1	NA	CASSLGQANTEAFF	TGCGCCAGCAGCTTGGGACAGGCGAACACTGAAGCTTTCTTT
TRBD2	TRBV11-3	TRBJ2-1	NA	CASSLTSGSNEQFF	TGTGCCAGCAGCTTGACTAGCGGGAGTAATGAGCAGTTCTTC
NA	TRBV7-3	TRBJ2-6	NA	CASSLNYFGGSGANVLTF	TGTGCCAGCAGCTTAAACTATTTTGGGGGCTCTGGGGCCAACGTCCTGACTTTC
TRBD1	TRBV7-9	TRBJ2-2	NA	CASSLRQGSTGELFF	TGTGCCAGCAGCCTGAGACAGGGTTCCACCGGGGAGCTGTTTTTT
NA	TRBV6-5	TRBJ1-1	NA	CASSYNRDSAFF	TGTGCCAGCAGTTACAACCGGGACTCGGCTTTCTTT
NA	TRBV19	TRBJ1-3	NA	CATTVTGAGNTIYF	TGTGCCACCACCGTCACGGGGGCTGGAAACACCATATATTTT
NA	TRBV5-1	TRBJ1-1	NA	CASSLERGSTEAFF	TGCGCCAGCAGCTTGGAGCGGGGGAGCACTGAAGCTTTCTTT
TRBD2	TRBV28	TRBJ2-1	NA	CASSGLAVSSYNEQFF	TGTGCCAGCAGTGGACTAGCGGTTAGCTCCTACAATGAGCAGTTCTTC
TRBD1	TRBV6-2/TRBV6-3	TRBJ1-2	NA	CASSSWTGDSGYTF	TGTGCCAGCAGTTCGTGGACAGGTGATTCCGGCTACACCTTC
TRBD1	TRBV5-8	TRBJ2-1	NA	CASSLSGGGPYNEQFF	TGTGCCAGCAGCCTCTCAGGGGGCGGTCCCTACAATGAGCAGTTCTTC